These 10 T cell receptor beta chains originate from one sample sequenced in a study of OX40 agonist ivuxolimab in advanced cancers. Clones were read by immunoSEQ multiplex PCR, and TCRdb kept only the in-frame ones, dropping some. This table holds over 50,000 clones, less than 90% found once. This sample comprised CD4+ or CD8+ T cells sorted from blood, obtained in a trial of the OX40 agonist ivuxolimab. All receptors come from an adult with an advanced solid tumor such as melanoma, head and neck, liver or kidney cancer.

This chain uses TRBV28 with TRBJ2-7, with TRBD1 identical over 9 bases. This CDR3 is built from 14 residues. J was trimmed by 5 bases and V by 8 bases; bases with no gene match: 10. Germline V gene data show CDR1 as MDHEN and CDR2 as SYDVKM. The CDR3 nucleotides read TGTGCCAGCTGGGGGGGGACAGGGTTGCACGAGCAGTACTTC. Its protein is CASWGGTGLHEQYF.

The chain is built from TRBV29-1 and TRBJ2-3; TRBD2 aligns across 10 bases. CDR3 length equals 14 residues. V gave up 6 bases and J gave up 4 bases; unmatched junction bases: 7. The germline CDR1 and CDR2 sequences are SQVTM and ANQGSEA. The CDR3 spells CSVALAGVSDTQYF. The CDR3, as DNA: TGCAGCGTGGCTCTAGCGGGAGTCTCAGATACGCAGTATTTT.

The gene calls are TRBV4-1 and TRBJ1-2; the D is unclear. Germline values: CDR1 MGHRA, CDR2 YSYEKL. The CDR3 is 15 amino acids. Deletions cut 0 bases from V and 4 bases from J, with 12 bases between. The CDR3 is CASSQDLGSSYGYTF. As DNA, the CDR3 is TGCGCCAGCAGCCAAGATTTAGGGTCTTCCTATGGCTACACCTTC.

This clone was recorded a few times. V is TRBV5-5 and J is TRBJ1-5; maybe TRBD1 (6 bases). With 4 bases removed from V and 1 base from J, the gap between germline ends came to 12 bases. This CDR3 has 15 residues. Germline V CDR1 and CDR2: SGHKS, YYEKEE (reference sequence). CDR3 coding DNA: TGTGCCAGCAGCGGCCAGACAGGAAGCAATCAGCCCCAGCATTTT. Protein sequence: CASSGQTGSNQPQHF.

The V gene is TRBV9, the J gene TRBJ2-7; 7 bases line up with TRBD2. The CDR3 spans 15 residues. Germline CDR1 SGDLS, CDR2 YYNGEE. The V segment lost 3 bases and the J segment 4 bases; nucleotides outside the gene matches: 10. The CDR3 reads CASSARTSSPYEQYF. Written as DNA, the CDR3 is TGTGCCAGCAGCGCCCGGACTAGTAGCCCATACGAGCAGTACTTC.

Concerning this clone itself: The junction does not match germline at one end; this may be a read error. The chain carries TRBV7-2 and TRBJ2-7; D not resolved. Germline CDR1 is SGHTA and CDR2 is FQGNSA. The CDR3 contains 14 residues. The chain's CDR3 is CASSYDAVNYEQCF. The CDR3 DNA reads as TGTGCCAGCAGCTACGACGCGGTGAACTACGAGCAGTGCTTC.

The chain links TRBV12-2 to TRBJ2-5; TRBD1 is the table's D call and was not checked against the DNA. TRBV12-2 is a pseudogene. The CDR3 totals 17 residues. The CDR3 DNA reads TGTGCAAGTCGCTTAGCGGGTATGGGACAGGGGCAAGGGACCCAGTACTTC. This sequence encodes CASRLAGMGQGQGTQYF.

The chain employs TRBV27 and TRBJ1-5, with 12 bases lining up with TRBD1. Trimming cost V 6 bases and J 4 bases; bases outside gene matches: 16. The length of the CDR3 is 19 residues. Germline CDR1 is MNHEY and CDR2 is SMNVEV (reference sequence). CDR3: CASSPGTGGMIGVNQPQHF. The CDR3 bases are TGTGCCAGCAGCCCCGGGACAGGGGGCATGATCGGAGTGAATCAGCCCCAGCATTTT.

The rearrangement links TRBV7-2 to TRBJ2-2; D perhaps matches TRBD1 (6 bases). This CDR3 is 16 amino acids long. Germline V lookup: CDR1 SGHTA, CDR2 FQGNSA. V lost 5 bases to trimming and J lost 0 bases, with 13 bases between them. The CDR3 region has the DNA TGTGCCAGCAGCCGGAACAGGGCCTCGAACACCGGGGAGCTGTTTTTT. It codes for CASSRNRASNTGELFF.

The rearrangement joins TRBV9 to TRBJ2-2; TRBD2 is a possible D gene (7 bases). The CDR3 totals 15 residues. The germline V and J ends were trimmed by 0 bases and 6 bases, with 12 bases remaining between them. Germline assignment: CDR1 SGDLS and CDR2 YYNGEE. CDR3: CASSVAGGGAGELFF. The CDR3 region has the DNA TGTGCCAGCAGCGTAGCGGGGGGCGGGGCCGGGGAGCTGTTTTTT. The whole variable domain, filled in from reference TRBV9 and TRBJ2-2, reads DSGVTQTPKHLITATGQRVTLRCSPRSGDLSVYWYQQSLDQGLQFLIQYYNGEERAKGNILERFSAQQFPDLHSELNLSSLELGDSALYFCASSVAGGGAGELFFGEGSRLTVL.